This T cell receptor (beta chain) was observed in a study of blood T cell repertoires in COVID-19. Study as a whole: From the United States, Italy and Spain came samples of acute and convalescent COVID-19.

The CDR3 has 12 residues. CDR1 is LNHDA and CDR2 is SQIVND in the germline V gene (reference sequence). Trimming took 5 bases from V and 10 from J; bases not matched to a gene: 7. Profiling relied on immunoSEQ multiplex PCR, and the TCRdb table lists in-frame clones only, not all of them. The repertoire holds some 83,000 clones, with over 75% as singletons. This clone is a singleton in its sample. The chain is built from TRBV19 and TRBJ1-1; 7 bases are a match to TRBD1. The TCR was taken from a man between 45 and 60 years old with acute or convalescent COVID-19. Sequencing was carried out using peripheral blood. Here the CDR3 reads CASSLGGLGAFF. In nucleotides, the CDR3 is TGTGCCAGTAGTTTAGGGGGCTTGGGAGCTTTCTTT.